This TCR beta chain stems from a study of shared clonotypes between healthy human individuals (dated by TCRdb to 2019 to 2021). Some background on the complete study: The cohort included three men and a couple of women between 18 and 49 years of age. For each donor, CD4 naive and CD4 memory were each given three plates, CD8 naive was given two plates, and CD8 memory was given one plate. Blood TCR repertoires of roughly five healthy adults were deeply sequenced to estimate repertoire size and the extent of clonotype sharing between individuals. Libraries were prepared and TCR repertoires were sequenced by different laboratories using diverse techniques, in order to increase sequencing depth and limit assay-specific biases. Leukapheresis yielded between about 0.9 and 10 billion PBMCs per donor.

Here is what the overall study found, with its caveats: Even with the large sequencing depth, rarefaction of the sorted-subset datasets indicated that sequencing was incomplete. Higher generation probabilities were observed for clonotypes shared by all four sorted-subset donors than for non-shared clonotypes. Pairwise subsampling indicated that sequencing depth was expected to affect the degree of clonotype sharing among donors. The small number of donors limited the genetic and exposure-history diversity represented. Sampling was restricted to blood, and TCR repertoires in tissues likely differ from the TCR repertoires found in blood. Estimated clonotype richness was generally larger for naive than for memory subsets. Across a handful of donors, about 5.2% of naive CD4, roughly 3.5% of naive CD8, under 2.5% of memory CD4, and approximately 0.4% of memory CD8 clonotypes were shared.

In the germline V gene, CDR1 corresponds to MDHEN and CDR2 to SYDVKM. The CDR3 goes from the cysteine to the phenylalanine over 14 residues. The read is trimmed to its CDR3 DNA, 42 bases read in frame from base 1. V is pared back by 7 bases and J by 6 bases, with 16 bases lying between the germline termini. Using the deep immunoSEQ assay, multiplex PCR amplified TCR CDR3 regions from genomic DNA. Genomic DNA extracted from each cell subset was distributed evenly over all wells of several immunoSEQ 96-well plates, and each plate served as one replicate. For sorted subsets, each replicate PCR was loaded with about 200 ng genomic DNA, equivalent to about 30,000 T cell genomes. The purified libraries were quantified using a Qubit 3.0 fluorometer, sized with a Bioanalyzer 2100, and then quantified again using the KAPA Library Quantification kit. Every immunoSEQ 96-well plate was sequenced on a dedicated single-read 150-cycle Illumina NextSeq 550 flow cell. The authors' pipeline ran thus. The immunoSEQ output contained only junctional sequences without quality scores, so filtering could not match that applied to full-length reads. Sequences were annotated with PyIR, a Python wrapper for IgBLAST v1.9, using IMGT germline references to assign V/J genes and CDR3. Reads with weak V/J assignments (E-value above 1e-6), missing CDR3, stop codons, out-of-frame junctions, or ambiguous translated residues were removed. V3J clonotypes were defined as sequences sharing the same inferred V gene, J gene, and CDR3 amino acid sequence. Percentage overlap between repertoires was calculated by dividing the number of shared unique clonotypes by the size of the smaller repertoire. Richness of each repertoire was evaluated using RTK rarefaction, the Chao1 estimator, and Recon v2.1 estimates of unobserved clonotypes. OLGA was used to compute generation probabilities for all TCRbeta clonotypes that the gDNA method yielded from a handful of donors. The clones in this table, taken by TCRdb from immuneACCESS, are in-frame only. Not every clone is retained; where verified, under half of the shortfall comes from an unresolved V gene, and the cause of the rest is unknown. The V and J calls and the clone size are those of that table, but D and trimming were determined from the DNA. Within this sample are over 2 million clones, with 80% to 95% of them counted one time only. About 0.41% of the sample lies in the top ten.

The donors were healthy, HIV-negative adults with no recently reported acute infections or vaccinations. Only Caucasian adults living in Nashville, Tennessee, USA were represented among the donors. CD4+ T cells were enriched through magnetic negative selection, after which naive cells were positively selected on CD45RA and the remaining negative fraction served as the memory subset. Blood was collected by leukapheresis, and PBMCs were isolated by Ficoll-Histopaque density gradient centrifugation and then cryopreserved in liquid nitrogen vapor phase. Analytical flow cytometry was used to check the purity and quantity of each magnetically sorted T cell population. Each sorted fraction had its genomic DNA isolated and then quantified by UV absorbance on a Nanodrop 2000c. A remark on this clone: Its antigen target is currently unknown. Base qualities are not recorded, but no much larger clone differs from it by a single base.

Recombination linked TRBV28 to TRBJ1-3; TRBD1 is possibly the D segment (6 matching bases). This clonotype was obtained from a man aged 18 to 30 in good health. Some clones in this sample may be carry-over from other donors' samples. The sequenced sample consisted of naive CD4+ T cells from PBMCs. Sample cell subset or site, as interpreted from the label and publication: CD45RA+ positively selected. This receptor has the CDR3 CASIRGVAANTIYF. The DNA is TGTGCCAGCATAAGGGGGGTAGCTGCAAACACCATATATTTT.